This TCR beta chain is drawn from a study of T cells in Graves' hyperthyroidism and ophthalmopathy. Graves' hyperthyroidism is called stable when ophthalmopathy does not progress within 18 months. Using more than 7.5 ml of fresh peripheral blood, PBMCs were prepared. This clonotype appeared a few times. What it binds is not known. Researchers took RNA transcripts and amplified the TCR beta CDR3 regions from them. The HTBI set primed first-round TCR CDR3 RT-PCR. TCRdb reanalysed the multiplex PCR reads using MiXCR and keeps one entry per CDR3 protein. The sample yields about 680,000 distinct CDR3 sequences, roughly a third seen once. General observations from the study: Within blood appeared most thyroid clonotypes that had expanded above 0.001. Classification by a 13 V-J model distinguished ophthalmopathy from stable hyperthyroidism.

The sequence was collected from a woman between 35 and 50 years old with Graves' hyperthyroidism. Sequenced input: blood.

Here the CDR3 reads CASSVRGLGQPQHF. Written as DNA, the CDR3 is TGTGCCAGCAGTGTCAGGGGGCTGGGTCAGCCCCAGCATTTT. This chain connects TRBV12-3 or TRBV12-4 to TRBJ1-5, with TRBD1 matching 8 bases. J lost 6 bases, V lost 5 bases, and 6 bases had no gene match. CDR3 length: 14 amino acids.